Below, one T cell receptor (beta chain) is given with its context. Antigen unknown. Each CDR3 protein gets one entry in TCRdb, which reprocessed the 5' RACE reads and gives no DNA. Its clone listing holds 300,000 to 350,000 distinct CDR3 sequences. The data originate from a study of monozygotic twins with inflammatory bowel disease. Study-level points and caveats: Evidence failed to back one strong IBD-linked signal or clonotype.

This CDR3 spans 15 amino acids. The germline CDR1 and CDR2 sequences are KGHSH and LQKENI. Specimen: blood. The clonotype was recovered from a human donor with ulcerative colitis or Crohn's disease, or a healthy co-twin of an affected twin (not recorded which). The J gene is TRBJ1-5, the V gene TRBV18; TCRdb's D call, TRBD1, is unchecked because there is no DNA. This CDR3 reads CASSLGQGAVQPQHF.